This T cell receptor (beta chain) was captured by sequencing in a study of T cell responses to AZD1222 COVID-19 vaccine (dated by TCRdb to about 2021). Broadly, across the study: AZD1222 recipients given second doses at about 4 weeks or at about 12 weeks were pooled, since spike-specific TCR depth and breadth were not found to differ between the two schedules. TCR sequencing covered approximately 230 trial participants: 200 to 210 given two doses of AZD1222 and 26 given two doses of MenACWY control vaccine. Trial participants were enrolled by age into subgroups of 18-55, 56-69 and 70-plus years, and roughly 150, 30 and 60 TCR-sequenced participants, respectively, were included in these subgroups.

The CDR3 regions of human TCRbeta chains were analyzed by immunosequencing. Per the original workflow: Repertoire TCRs were checked for matches against a reference library of SARS-CoV-2-specific TCRs that had been generated using the MIRA antigen-specificity platform. Breadth was defined as the fraction of unique TCRs that were SARS-CoV-2-associated. Depth was defined as the fraction of total T cells that were SARS-CoV-2-associated. Each spike-specific TCR was assigned to its reactive spike region and to a CD4 or CD8 class using the MIRA data. Log10-transformed breadth and depth values were compared by one-way ANOVA with Sidak's multiple comparisons tests. TCRdb re-hosts the immuneACCESS table, in-frame sequences only. Its copies lack some clones; in the studies checked, an unresolved V gene accounts for under half of them, and the cause for the rest is not known. The V and J calls and clone size are taken from that table; D and trimming were inferred from the DNA. The sample table contains about 130,000 clones; only one count was recorded for more than 75% of them. The ten top clones hold 10% of the sample.

Study-wide findings and limitations: The vaccine-associated CD4 TCRs covered the entire spike protein, and the dominant responses fell in regions 160-218 and 743-854. A significant rise in spike-specific TCR breadth and depth was observed after two AZD1222 doses relative to day 0 and relative to MenACWY recipients. Because no samples from the day 14 peak response were available, repertoires could be characterized only after the peak T cell response. Conclusions about previously exposed vaccinees were limited because only a handful of AZD1222 recipients were SARS-CoV-2 seropositive at baseline. Participants were mostly white British and included more females than males, and it was suggested by the authors that clonal diversity may have been underestimated. Reportedly, close to half of the unique spike-specific TCRs recognized epitopes lying outside the regions that are mutated in the B.1.351 and B.1.1.7 variants. The 56-69-year group was small, and its depth increase did not reach significance, likely because of low power.

Explained via the paper, the time point label denotes: baseline before first vaccination. Vaccinee samples came from UK trials COV001 and COV002, including a single-blind randomized controlled phase 2/3 trial of AZD1222 (ChAdOx1 nCoV-19) in healthy adults. For TCRbeta chain sequencing, PBMC samples were collected from trial participants at day 0 and at day 28 after the second dose. CDR1 MNHNS and CDR2 SASEGT were looked up in the germline V gene. The junction shows trimming of 2 bases on V and 6 bases on J, plus 13 bases between the germline ends. The CDR3 contains 14 residues, cysteine and phenylalanine counted. The kept DNA is CDR3 alone, 42 bases in frame from the first base. Concerning this clone: Its antigen is unknown. No qualities accompany the bases; no much larger clone lies one base away.

Sequences were derived from peripheral blood, sampled on day 0 of AZD1222 vaccination. The V gene is TRBV6-1 and the J gene is TRBJ1-2; too little of a D gene remains to name it. The sequence was obtained from an adult in good health. The base sequence is TGTGCCAGCAGTGAAATCCCTGAAGAAAATGGCTACACCTTC. It encodes CASSEIPEENGYTF.